This TCR beta chain was observed in a study of identical twins (dated by TCRdb to the mid-2010s). Background on the whole study: TCR alpha and beta repertoires from monozygotic twins, unrelated adults of various ages and cord blood were deep-sequenced to test whether fetal clonotypes persist. To rule out contamination, replicate twin experiments were performed at different times with different library preparation protocols.

The research as a whole found: In monozygotic twins, out-of-frame TCR alpha sharing was systematically underestimated by recombination models, although the models agreed with sharing between unrelated individuals. A weaker excess of twin sharing was found in beta out-of-frame sequences because the signal-to-noise ratio was lowered by fewer shared sequences. Compared with coincidental sharing between unrelated individuals, out-of-frame TCR alpha sequences shared between twins showed an excess of sequences with low generation probability. Because the same donors could not be followed over many years, conclusions were based on cross-sectional statistical analysis. Zero-insertion analyses could be partly confounded by invariant T cells such as MAIT and iNKT, although diverse VJ usage argued against such confounding for most clonotypes. Abundant cord blood beta clonotypes carried fewer insertions; young adult naive repertoires showed a weaker similar trend, while memory repertoires showed none.

Library creation used 5' RACE. For sequencing, an Illumina HiSeq 2000 was employed. A universal primer binding site was added through template switching, and the final cDNA carried a unique molecular identifier so that TCR cDNA molecules could be counted accurately. Specific primers in the conserved constant-segment region were used to synthesize first-strand cDNA for the TCR alpha and beta chains. To control for contamination, every cDNA library was double barcoded, receiving both a SMART-Mk sample barcode and Illumina barcodes. TruSeq adapter sequences and Illumina sample barcodes were added in two successive PCR steps. Sequencing of the TCR alpha and beta cDNA libraries was done on the Illumina HiSeq platform using custom primers. The study's processing was this. Raw reads were processed with MiGEC to extract unique molecular identifiers, and MiXCR was used to determine CDR3 positions. Recombination models were inferred per individual with the repgenHMM and IGoR tools using an EM algorithm. The tcR package in R was used for shared clonotype analysis, with sharing normalized by the product of cloneset sizes. Out-of-frame nonproductive sequences were analyzed to study raw recombination free of thymic and clonal selection effects. Using fastp at Q25 and MiXCR, TCRdb reprocessed the public reads and kept productive beta chains. Each entry is one CDR3 protein sequence, shown with its most common DNA and genes. TCRdb, not the authors, supplied the V and J calls. The sample table records roughly 1.6 million distinct CDR3 sequences; under 35% of these occur just once. More than 0.25% of the sample comes from the top ten.

Only healthy Caucasian donors were included. The cysteine opens and the phenylalanine closes a CDR3 of 13 amino acids. Only the CDR3 DNA is retained, 39 bases long and in frame from the first base. V has 5 bases trimmed and J has 5 bases trimmed; junction bases matching no gene number 5. The CDR1 and CDR2 encoded by the germline V gene (reference sequence) are DFQATT and SNEGSKA. To note about this clonotype: The antigen this receptor binds is unknown. The record has no base qualities; no much larger clone is one base away.

The receptor's source is a newborn girl in good health. Sequenced material: cord blood. The rearrangement joined TRBV20-1 to TRBJ1-1; 10 bases in the junction line up with TRBD1. CDR3 region: CSARQGARTEAFF. The DNA sequence is given as TGCAGTGCTCGACAGGGGGCTAGGACTGAAGCTTTCTTT.